Below are 15 T cell receptor beta chains sequenced from a single sample in a study of tumour-infiltrating T cells in Burkitt lymphoma. Libraries were prepared by immunoSEQ multiplex PCR; TCRdb keeps only in-frame clonotypes and omits some of them. In the table there are thousands of clones, around 62% of which are singletons. The sequenced sample was tumor tissue. The origin of the receptors is a human donor with diffuse large B-cell lymphoma.

The sample holds a few counts of this clone. The V and J genes are TRBV4-1 and TRBJ2-5; 8 nucleotides agree with TRBD1. The trim removed 1 base at V and 5 bases at J, leaving 12 bases unmatched. From germline, CDR1 is MGHRA and CDR2 YSYEKL. This CDR3 has 17 amino acids. CDR3: CASSQGVYRGIVETQYF. CDR3 DNA: TGCGCCAGCAGCCAAGGGGTTTACAGGGGGATAGTGGAGACCCAGTACTTC.

The CDR3 coding sequence is TGTGCCAGCGAACGTACAGGGTTCGGCTACACCTTC. It specifies CASERTGFGYTF. V gene TRBV19 combines with J gene TRBJ1-2, with a tentative D call TRBD1 (6 bases). The CDR3 is 12 amino acids. The V end was cut by 9 bases, the J end by 8 bases, with 16 bases between. CDR1 LNHDA and CDR2 SQIVND come from the germline V gene (reference sequence).

J is TRBJ1-5 and V is TRBV2; D uncertain. V was pared by 7 bases and J by 5 bases, with 12 bases between. CDR3 length: 13 residues. Germline loops: CDR1 SNHLY, CDR2 FYNNEI. CDR3 region: CASNEIPDQPQHF. CDR3 DNA: TGTGCCAGCAACGAAATTCCAGATCAGCCCCAGCATTTT.

The chain has TRBV30 and TRBJ2-2; no reliable D call. The CDR3 length is 13 residues. Trimming pared 0 bases from V and 7 bases from J, leaving 9 bases between. Germline loops: CDR1 GTSNPN, CDR2 SVGIG (reference sequence). The chain's CDR3 is CAWSVQGNGELFF. Here the CDR3 DNA reads TGTGCCTGGAGTGTTCAAGGGAACGGGGAGCTGTTTTTT.

J is TRBJ1-6 and V is TRBV4-2; D is unresolved. The germline V gene has CDR1 LGHNA and CDR2 YNFKEQ. The CDR3 has 15 residues. Trimming removed 0 bases at V and 10 bases at J, with 13 bases between. The CDR3 loop is CASSQDPLGFSPLHF. CDR3 nucleotide sequence: TGTGCCAGCAGCCAAGATCCCCTCGGGTTCTCACCCCTCCACTTT.

The chain is built from TRBV28 and TRBJ1-2; 12 bases map to TRBD1. This CDR3 spans 15 amino acids. Germline CDR1 reads MDHEN; CDR2 reads SYDVKM. V was clipped by 4 bases and J by 6 bases; unmatched bases: 6. As DNA, the CDR3 is TGTGCCAGCAGTTCCCGGGACAGGGGGCTGAATGGCTACACCTTC. Its translation is CASSSRDRGLNGYTF.

V usage is TRBV10-3 and J usage is TRBJ1-1; D call uncertain. CDR3 length: 12 residues. CDR1 ENHRY and CDR2 SYGVKD come from the germline V gene. Trimming removed 3 bases at V and 10 bases at J, with 12 bases between. CDR3 in amino acids: CAISDSGMGAFF. The CDR3 nucleotides are TGTGCCATCAGTGACTCGGGAATGGGAGCTTTCTTT.

This clone was counted a few times. The chain combines TRBV5-5 with TRBJ1-6; a possible D gene is TRBD1 (5 bases). This CDR3 is built from 14 residues. Germline CDR1 SGHKS, CDR2 YYEKEE (reference sequence). Deletions cut 2 bases from V and 6 bases from J, with 9 bases between. CDR3 sequence: CASSLVQGNSPLHF. In DNA form, the CDR3 reads TGTGCCAGCAGCTTAGTCCAGGGTAATTCACCCCTCCACTTT.

The CDR3 DNA follows: TGCGCCAGCAGCCCCCAGGGCGGGCCTTTATTCGCTGAAGCTTTCTTT. It encodes CASSPQGGPLFAEAFF. The chain couples TRBV5-1 to TRBJ1-1; tentatively, D is TRBD1 (5 bases). Deletions cut 4 bases from V and 6 bases from J, with 22 bases between. This CDR3 has 16 amino acids. Germline CDR1 and CDR2: SGHRS and YFSETQ.

This clone was seen a few times. This chain uses TRBV7-9 with TRBJ2-6; D not certain. Between the trimmed V and J ends, which lost 6 bases and 2 bases, there was a span of 11 bases. Germline CDR1 reads SEHNR; CDR2 reads FQNEAQ (reference sequence). The CDR3 is made up of 15 amino acids. The CDR3 is CASSSDRTGANVLTF. In DNA form, the CDR3 reads TGTGCCAGCAGTTCGGACCGCACTGGGGCCAACGTCCTGACTTTC.

This chain uses TRBV19 with TRBJ1-5; D call uncertain. Germline V gene lookup returns CDR1 LNHDA and CDR2 SQIVND (reference sequence). This CDR3 is built from 15 residues. The germline V and J ends were trimmed by 8 bases and 1 base, with 15 bases remaining between them. The CDR3 DNA sequence: TGTGCCAGTGGCAGGCTACTTGGGAGCAATCAGCCCCAGCATTTT. Translated, it gives CASGRLLGSNQPQHF. Supplemented by reference TRBV19 and TRBJ1-5, the full variable domain reads DGGITQSPKYLFRKEGQNVTLSCEQNLNHDAMYWYRQDPGQGLRLIYYSQIVNDFQKGDIAEGYSVSREKKESFPLTVTSAQKNPTAFYLCASGRLLGSNQPQHFGDGTRLSIL.

The rearrangement uses TRBV30 and TRBJ2-2; 8 nucleotides align to TRBD1. The V gene end was trimmed by 5 bases and the J gene end by 1 base; junction bases not matched to a gene: 0. The CDR3 is 13 amino acids. Germline V gene lookup returns CDR1 GTSNPN and CDR2 SVGIG (reference sequence). The CDR3 protein is CAWGTGNTGELFF. For the CDR3, the DNA is TGTGCCTGGGGGACAGGGAACACCGGGGAGCTGTTTTTT.

This chain uses TRBV5-6 with TRBJ1-3; the D gene is possibly TRBD1 (5 bases). The CDR3 spans 15 residues. The V and J ends lost 4 bases and 3 bases respectively, with 14 bases between them. Germline assignment: CDR1 SGHDT and CDR2 YYEEEE. CDR3 nucleotide sequence: TGTGCCAGCAGCGAAACATGGACACATGGAAACACCATATATTTT. Translation: CASSETWTHGNTIYF. Full variable domain (outside the CDR3, taken from reference TRBV5-6 and TRBJ1-3): DAGVTQSPTHLIKTRGQQVTLRCSPKSGHDTVSWYQQALGQGPQFIFQYYEEEERQRGNFPDRFSGHQFPNYSSELNVNALLLGDSALYLCASSETWTHGNTIYFGEGSWLTVV.

This sequence joins TRBV11-2 and TRBJ1-1; D may be TRBD1 (5 bases). Looked up from germline, CDR1 is SGHAT and CDR2 is FQNNGV. This CDR3 region has 14 residues. Trimming left V 2 bases short and J 4 bases short, with 11 bases between. The CDR3 here is CASSLYRTGTEAFF. CDR3 DNA sequence: TGTGCCAGCAGCTTATACAGGACGGGCACTGAAGCTTTCTTT.

The chain employs TRBV6-5 and TRBJ1-1; 7 bases match TRBD1. V gave up 8 bases and J gave up 4 bases; unmatched junction bases: 10. The CDR3 loop spans 14 amino acids. Germline V lookup: CDR1 MNHEY, CDR2 SVGAGI. The CDR3 coding sequence is TGTGCCAGCCAACAATCAACAGGGGTCACTGAAGCTTTCTTT. This sequence encodes CASQQSTGVTEAFF.